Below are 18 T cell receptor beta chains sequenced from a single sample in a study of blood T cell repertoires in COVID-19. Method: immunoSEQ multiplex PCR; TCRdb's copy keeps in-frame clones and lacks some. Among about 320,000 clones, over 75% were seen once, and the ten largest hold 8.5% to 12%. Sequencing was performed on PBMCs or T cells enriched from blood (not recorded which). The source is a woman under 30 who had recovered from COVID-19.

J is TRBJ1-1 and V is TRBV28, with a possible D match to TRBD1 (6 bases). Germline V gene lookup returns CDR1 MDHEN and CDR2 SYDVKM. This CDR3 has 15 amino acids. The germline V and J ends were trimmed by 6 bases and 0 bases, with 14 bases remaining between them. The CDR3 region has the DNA TGTGCCAGCAGCGTCCCAGGGGCCATGAACACTGAAGCTTTCTTT. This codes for CASSVPGAMNTEAFF.

This CDR3 reads CASSRGTGGIDQPQHF. The CDR3 nucleotides are TGCGCCAGCAGCCGGGGGACAGGGGGCATCGATCAGCCCCAGCATTTT. The V gene is TRBV4-1, the J gene TRBJ1-5; TRBD1 matches at 12 bases. The CDR3 sequence is 16 residues long. With V trimmed by 4 bases and J by 5 bases, 6 bases remained unmatched. The germline V gene has CDR1 MGHRA and CDR2 YSYEKL.

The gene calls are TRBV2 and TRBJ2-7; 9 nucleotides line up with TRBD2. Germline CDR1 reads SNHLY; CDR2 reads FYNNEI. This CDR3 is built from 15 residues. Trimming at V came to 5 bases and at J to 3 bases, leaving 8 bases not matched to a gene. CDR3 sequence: CASSRRTSELYEQYF. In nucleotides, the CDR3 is TGTGCCAGCAGTAGGCGGACTAGCGAACTCTACGAGCAGTACTTC.

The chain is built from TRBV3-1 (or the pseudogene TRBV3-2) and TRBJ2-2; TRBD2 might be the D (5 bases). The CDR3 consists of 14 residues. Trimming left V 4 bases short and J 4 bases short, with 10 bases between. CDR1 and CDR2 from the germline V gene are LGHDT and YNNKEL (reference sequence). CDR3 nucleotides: TGTGCCAGCAGCCGAGTAGGACTCACCGGGGAGCTGTTTTTT. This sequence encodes CASSRVGLTGELFF.

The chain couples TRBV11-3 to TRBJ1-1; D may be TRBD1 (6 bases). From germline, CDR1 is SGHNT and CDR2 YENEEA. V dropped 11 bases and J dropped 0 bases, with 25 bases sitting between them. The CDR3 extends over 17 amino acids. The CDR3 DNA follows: TGTGCCCCCAGCTTAGGGGGGGCGGGGGCTATGAACACTGAAGCTTTCTTT. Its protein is CAPSLGGAGAMNTEAFF.

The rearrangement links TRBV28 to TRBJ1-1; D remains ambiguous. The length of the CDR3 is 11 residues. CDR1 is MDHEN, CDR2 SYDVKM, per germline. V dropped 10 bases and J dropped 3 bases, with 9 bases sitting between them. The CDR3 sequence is CAIKTDTEAFF. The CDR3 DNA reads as TGTGCCATCAAAACTGACACTGAAGCTTTCTTT.

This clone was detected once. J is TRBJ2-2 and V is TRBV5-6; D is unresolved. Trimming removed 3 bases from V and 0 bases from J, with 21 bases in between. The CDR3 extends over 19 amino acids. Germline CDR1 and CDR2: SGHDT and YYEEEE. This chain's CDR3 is CASSSRREVTVTNTGELFF. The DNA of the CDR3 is TGTGCCAGCAGCTCCCGGAGAGAGGTTACCGTTACGAACACCGGGGAGCTGTTTTTT.

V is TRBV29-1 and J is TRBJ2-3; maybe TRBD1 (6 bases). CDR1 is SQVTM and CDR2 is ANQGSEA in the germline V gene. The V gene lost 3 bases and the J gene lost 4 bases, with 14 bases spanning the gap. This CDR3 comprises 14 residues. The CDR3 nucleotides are TGCAGCGTTGATGATCAGGGGCCAGCAGATACGCAGTATTTT. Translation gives CSVDDQGPADTQYF.

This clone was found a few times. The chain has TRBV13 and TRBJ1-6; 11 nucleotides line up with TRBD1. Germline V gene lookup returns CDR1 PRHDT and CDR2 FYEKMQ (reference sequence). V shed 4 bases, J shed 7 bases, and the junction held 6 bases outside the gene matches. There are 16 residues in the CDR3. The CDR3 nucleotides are TGTGCCAGCAGCTGGGGACAGGGGGGAACGAATTCACCCCTCCACTTT. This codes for CASSWGQGGTNSPLHF.

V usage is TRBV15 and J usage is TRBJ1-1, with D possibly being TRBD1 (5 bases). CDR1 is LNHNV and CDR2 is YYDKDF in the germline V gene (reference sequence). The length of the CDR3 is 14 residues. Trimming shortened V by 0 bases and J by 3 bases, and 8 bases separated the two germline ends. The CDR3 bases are TGTGCCACCAGCAGAGATCCCAGGGACACTGAAGCTTTCTTT. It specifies CATSRDPRDTEAFF.

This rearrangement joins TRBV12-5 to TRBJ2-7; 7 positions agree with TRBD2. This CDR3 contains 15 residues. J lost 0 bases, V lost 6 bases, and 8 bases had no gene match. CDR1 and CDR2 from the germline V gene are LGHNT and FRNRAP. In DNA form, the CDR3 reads TGTGCTAGTGGGATAACTAGCGTCAGCTCCTACGAGCAGTACTTC. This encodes CASGITSVSSYEQYF.

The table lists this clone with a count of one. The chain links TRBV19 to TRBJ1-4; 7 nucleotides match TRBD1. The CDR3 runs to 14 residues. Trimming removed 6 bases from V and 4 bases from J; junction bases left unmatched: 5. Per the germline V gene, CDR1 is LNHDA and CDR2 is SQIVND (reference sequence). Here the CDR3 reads CASSPTGSNEKLFF. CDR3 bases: TGTGCCAGTAGCCCGACAGGGAGTAATGAAAAACTGTTTTTT.

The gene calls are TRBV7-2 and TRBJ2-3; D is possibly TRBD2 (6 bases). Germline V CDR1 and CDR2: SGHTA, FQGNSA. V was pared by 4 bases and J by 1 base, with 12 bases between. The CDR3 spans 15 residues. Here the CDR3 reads CASSWRALGTDTQYF. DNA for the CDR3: TGTGCCAGCAGCTGGAGGGCCTTGGGCACAGATACGCAGTATTTT.

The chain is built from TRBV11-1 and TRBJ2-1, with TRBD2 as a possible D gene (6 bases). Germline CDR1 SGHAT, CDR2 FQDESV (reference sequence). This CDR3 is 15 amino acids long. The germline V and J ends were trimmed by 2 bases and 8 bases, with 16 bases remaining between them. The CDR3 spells CASSLNSRGADEQFF. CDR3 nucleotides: TGTGCCAGCAGCTTAAACTCCCGCGGGGCCGATGAGCAGTTCTTC.

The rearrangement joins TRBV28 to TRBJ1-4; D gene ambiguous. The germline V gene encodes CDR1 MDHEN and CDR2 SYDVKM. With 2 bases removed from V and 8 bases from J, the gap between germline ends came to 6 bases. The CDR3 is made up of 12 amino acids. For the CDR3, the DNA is TGTGCCAGCAGTTTAGTACAGGAAAAACTGTTTTTT. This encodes CASSLVQEKLFF.

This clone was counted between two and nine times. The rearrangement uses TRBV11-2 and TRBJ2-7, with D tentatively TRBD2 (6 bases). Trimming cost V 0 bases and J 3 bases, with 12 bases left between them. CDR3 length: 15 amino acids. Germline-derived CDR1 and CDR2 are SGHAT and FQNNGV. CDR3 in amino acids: CASSLDNQRVYEQYF. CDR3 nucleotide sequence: TGTGCCAGCAGCTTAGATAACCAGCGGGTCTACGAGCAGTACTTC.

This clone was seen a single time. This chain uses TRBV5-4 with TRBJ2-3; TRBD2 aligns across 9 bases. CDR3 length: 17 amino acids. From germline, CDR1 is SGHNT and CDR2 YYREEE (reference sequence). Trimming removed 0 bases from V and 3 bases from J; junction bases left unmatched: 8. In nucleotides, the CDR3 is TGTGCCAGCAGCTTGGCCCCTAGCGGGGCAGGTACAGATACGCAGTATTTT. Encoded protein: CASSLAPSGAGTDTQYF. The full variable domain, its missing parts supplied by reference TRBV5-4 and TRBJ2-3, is ETGVTQSPTHLIKTRGQQVTLRCSSQSGHNTVSWYQQALGQGPQFIFQYYREEENGRGNFPPRFSGLQFPNYSSELNVNALELDDSALYLCASSLAPSGAGTDTQYFGPGTRLTVL.

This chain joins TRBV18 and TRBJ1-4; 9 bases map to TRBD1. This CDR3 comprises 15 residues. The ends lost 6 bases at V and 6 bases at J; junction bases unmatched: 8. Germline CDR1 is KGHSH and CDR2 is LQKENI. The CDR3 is CASSNGQGRDEKLFF. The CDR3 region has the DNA TGTGCCAGCTCCAATGGACAGGGGAGGGATGAAAAACTGTTTTTT.